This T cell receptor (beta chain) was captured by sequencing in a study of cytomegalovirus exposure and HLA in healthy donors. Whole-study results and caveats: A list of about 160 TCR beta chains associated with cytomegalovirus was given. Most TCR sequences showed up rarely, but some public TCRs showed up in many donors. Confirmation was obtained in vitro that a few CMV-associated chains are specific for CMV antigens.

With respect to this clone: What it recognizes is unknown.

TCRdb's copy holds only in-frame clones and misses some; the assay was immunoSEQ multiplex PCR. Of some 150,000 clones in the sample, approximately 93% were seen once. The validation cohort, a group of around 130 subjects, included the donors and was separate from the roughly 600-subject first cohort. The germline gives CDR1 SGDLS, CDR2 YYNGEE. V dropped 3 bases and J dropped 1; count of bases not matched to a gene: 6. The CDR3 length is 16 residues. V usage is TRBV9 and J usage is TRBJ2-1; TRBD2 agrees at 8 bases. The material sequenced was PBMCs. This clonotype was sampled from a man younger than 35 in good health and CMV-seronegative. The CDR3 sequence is CASSETGTSSYNEQFF. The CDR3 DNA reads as TGTGCCAGCAGCGAAACCGGGACTAGTTCCTACAATGAGCAGTTCTTC.